These 29 T cell receptor beta chains originate from one sample sequenced in a study of neurological immune-mediated disorders. TCRdb re-analysed the 5' RACE reads in MiXCR, keeping a single row per CDR3 protein. The table records about 59,000 distinct CDR3 sequences, roughly 3.5% of them present only once. Sequences were obtained from PBMCs. The receptor set was obtained from a woman aged 30 to 39 with multiple sclerosis.

At least ten counts were recorded for this clonotype. This rearrangement joins TRBV20-1 to TRBJ2-3, with D tentatively TRBD1 or TRBD2 (5 bases each). From germline, CDR1 is DFQATT and CDR2 SNEGSKA (reference sequence). The CDR3 totals 21 residues. V was cut by 8 bases and J by 3 bases, with 39 bases left in between. The CDR3 sequence: CSSSKFSQTWVGAGVTDTQYF. CDR3 sequence (DNA): TGCAGTTCGTCTAAGTTCTCTCAAACGTGGGTCGGGGCCGGAGTGACAGATACGCAGTATTTT.

Many counts were recorded for this clonotype. This chain uses TRBV20-1 with TRBJ2-4; 10 bases are shared with TRBD2. CDR1 is DFQATT, CDR2 SNEGSKA, per germline (reference sequence). The V segment lost 5 bases and the J segment 6 bases; nucleotides outside the gene matches: 4. This CDR3 spans 13 amino acids. This CDR3 reads CSALSGGPNIQYF. The DNA for the CDR3 is TGCAGTGCTCTTAGCGGGGGGCCAAACATTCAGTACTTC.

This clonotype was observed many times. The chain has TRBV10-3 and TRBJ1-1, with TRBD1 identical over 11 bases. The CDR3 has 19 amino acids. Looked up from germline, CDR1 is ENHRY and CDR2 is SYGVKD. V shed 0 bases, J shed 1 base, and the junction held 10 bases outside the gene matches. CDR3 loop: CAISESGIGQGARNTEAFF. CDR3 in DNA: TGTGCCATCAGTGAGTCCGGGATAGGACAGGGGGCGCGGAACACTGAAGCTTTCTTT.

This clonotype was detected many times. This may be a read error, as it is one base from a much larger clone. The V call is TRBV5-1, the J call TRBJ2-3; D assignment may be TRBD1 or TRBD2 (5 bases each). V was cut by 3 bases and J by 8 bases, with 13 bases left in between. The CDR3 runs 13 residues. The germline V gene has CDR1 SGHRS and CDR2 YFSETQ. In nucleotides, the CDR3 is TGCGCCAGCAGCTCCAAGAGTGGGGGTACGCAGTATTTT. This translates into CASSSKSGGTQYF.

This clonotype was seen only a few times. This rearrangement joins TRBV7-2 to TRBJ2-7, with D possibly matching TRBD2 (6 bases). Germline V CDR1 and CDR2: SGHTA, FQGNSA. The CDR3 totals 15 residues. The V end was cut by 4 bases, the J end by 1 base, with 14 bases between. The CDR3 DNA is TGTGCCAGCAGCTCGGGCCCGGCGGGGTCCTACGAGCAGTACTTC. It yields the protein CASSSGPAGSYEQYF.

This clonotype showed up many times. CDR3 residues: CASSPLSGWGRDEQFF. CDR3 bases: TGTGCCAGCAGCCCCCTTTCGGGCTGGGGTAGAGATGAGCAGTTCTTC. The chain recombines TRBV5-5 with TRBJ2-1; no clear D gene. With 4 bases removed from V and 8 bases from J, the gap between germline ends came to 22 bases. The CDR3 loop spans 16 amino acids. Germline lookup yields CDR1 SGHKS and CDR2 YYEKEE (reference sequence).

Points on this clonotype: An end of the junction differs from the germline gene, which may be a read error. This sequence joins TRBV25-1 and TRBJ1-6; no firm D call. Per the germline V gene, CDR1 is MGHDK and CDR2 is SYGVNS. The CDR3 is made up of 13 amino acids. The CDR3 here is CASVRSGNSPLNF. CDR3 in DNA: TGTGCCAGCGTCCGGAGCGGAAACTCACCCCTCAACTTT.

This clonotype was counted ten times or more. The chain links TRBV27 to TRBJ2-1, with 7 bases aligning to TRBD2. Germline assignment: CDR1 MNHEY and CDR2 SMNVEV (reference sequence). V was clipped by 2 bases and J by 2 bases; unmatched bases: 0. This CDR3 is built from 14 residues. The CDR3 loop is CASSLSGAYNEQFF. CDR3 DNA: TGTGCCAGCAGTTTAAGCGGGGCCTACAATGAGCAGTTCTTC.

This clonotype was counted ten times or more. The chain uses TRBV27 and TRBJ1-1, with TRBD1 matching 7 bases. The germline V gene has CDR1 MNHEY and CDR2 SMNVEV (reference sequence). This CDR3 region has 15 residues. V shed 5 bases, J shed 0 bases, and the junction held 6 bases outside the gene matches. CDR3 DNA sequence: TGTGCCAGCAGTCTAAGGGGACAGATGAACACTGAAGCTTTCTTT. Translation gives CASSLRGQMNTEAFF.

This clonotype has a count of ten or more. The V gene is TRBV20-1, the J gene TRBJ2-5; D is unclear. Germline CDR1 is DFQATT and CDR2 is SNEGSKA (reference sequence). The CDR3 is made up of 10 amino acids. CDR3: CRKGWETQYF. The CDR3 DNA follows: TGCAGGAAGGGATGGGAGACCCAGTACTTC.

This rearrangement joins TRBV5-1 to TRBJ1-1, with TRBD1 identical over 7 bases. This CDR3 comprises 17 residues. V dropped 1 base and J dropped 0; count of bases not matched to a gene: 9. The V gene's germline CDR1 is SGHRS and CDR2 YFSETQ. The CDR3 bases are TGCGCCAGCAGCTTGAGATTGGCAGGGGGTTTGAACACTGAAGCTTTCTTT. Translated: CASSLRLAGGLNTEAFF.

This clonotype was seen repeatedly, ten times or more. This chain joins TRBV5-1 and TRBJ1-1; the D gene is possibly TRBD1 (5 bases). The V gene lost 0 bases and the J gene lost 8 bases, with 11 bases spanning the gap. The CDR3 sequence is 13 residues long. Germline values: CDR1 SGHRS, CDR2 YFSETQ. CDR3 region: CASSLVRGEEAFF. The CDR3 bases are TGCGCCAGCAGCTTGGTAAGGGGTGAAGAAGCTTTCTTT.

Ten or more counts support this clonotype. This rearrangement joins TRBV7-9 to TRBJ2-5, with D possibly TRBD2 on 5 matching bases. V shed 11 bases and J shed 2 bases, with 12 bases lying between them. This CDR3 is 12 amino acids long. The germline V gene encodes CDR1 SEHNR and CDR2 FQNEAQ (reference sequence). CDR3 loop: CAGSGIQETQYF. DNA for the CDR3: TGTGCCGGGAGCGGCATTCAAGAGACCCAGTACTTC. The full variable domain, rest sourced from reference TRBV7-9 and TRBJ2-5, is DTGVSQNPRHKITKRGQNVTFRCDPISEHNRLYWYRQTLGQGPEFLTYFQNEAQLEKSRLLSDRFSAERPKGSFSTLEIQRTEQGDSAMYLCAGSGIQETQYFGPGTRLLVL.

By its share, this clonotype is medium-sized. V is TRBV7-6 and J is TRBJ2-2, with D hard to call. The V end lost 2 bases, the J end lost 2 bases, and 6 bases lay between the germline ends. The CDR3 totals 14 residues. In germline, CDR1 is SGHVS, CDR2 FNYEAQ. In nucleotides, the CDR3 is TGTGCCAGCAGCTTATTGCGAAACACCGGGGAGCTGTTTTTT. This gives the protein CASSLLRNTGELFF.

This clonotype was observed many times. The chain uses TRBV7-2 and TRBJ1-4, with D perhaps TRBD1 (6 bases). Trimming stripped 3 bases from V and 10 bases from J, with 9 bases between. The CDR3 runs to 12 residues. Germline V gene data show CDR1 as SGHTA and CDR2 as FQGNSA. CDR3 coding DNA: TGTGCCAGCAGCTTCCTACAGGGAAAACTGTTTTTT. It codes for CASSFLQGKLFF.

Ten or more counts support this clonotype. The J gene is TRBJ1-2, the V gene TRBV5-1; TRBD1 agrees at 7 bases. Germline lookup yields CDR1 SGHRS and CDR2 YFSETQ. Trimming took 4 bases from V and 7 from J; bases not matched to a gene: 16. The CDR3 is 16 residues long. The CDR3 nucleotides are TGCGCCAGCAGCACCAGCCGGGACAGCCTTCGCGGTGGCTACACCTTC. Its protein is CASSTSRDSLRGGYTF.

This clonotype came up many times. CDR3 residues: CASSLAGGTYNEQFF. As DNA, the CDR3 is TGTGCCAGCAGTTTAGCGGGGGGGACTTACAATGAGCAGTTCTTC. V gene TRBV12-3 or TRBV12-4 combines with J gene TRBJ2-1; 7 nucleotides align to TRBD2. The CDR3 spans 15 residues. V was clipped by 0 bases and J by 4 bases; unmatched bases: 3.

This clonotype was counted ten times or more. The rearrangement joins TRBV11-2 to TRBJ1-5; TRBD1 agrees at 12 bases. Germline CDR1 is SGHAT and CDR2 is FQNNGV. The CDR3 loop spans 17 amino acids. J lost 10 bases, V lost 0 bases, and 10 bases had no gene match. The CDR3 loop is CASSLDRFGTGGGPQHF. Here the CDR3 DNA reads TGTGCCAGCAGCTTAGATCGTTTTGGGACAGGGGGCGGTCCCCAGCATTTT. The variable domain in full, with the rest retrieved from reference TRBV11-2 and TRBJ1-5, is EAGVAQSPRYKIIEKRQSVAFWCNPISGHATLYWYQQILGQGPKLLIQFQNNGVVDDSQLPKDRFSAERLKGVDSTLKIQPAKLEDSAVYLCASSLDRFGTGGGPQHFGDGTRLSIL.

In this sample, this clonotype turned up many times. V is TRBV15 and J is TRBJ2-6, with TRBD1 matching 7 bases. Germline CDR1 reads LNHNV; CDR2 reads YYDKDF (reference sequence). The ends lost 1 base at V and 2 bases at J; junction bases unmatched: 2. The CDR3 contains 16 residues. CDR3 sequence (DNA): TGTGCCACCAGCAGAGCCAGGGGGACTGGGGCCAACGTCCTGACTTTC. It translates to CATSRARGTGANVLTF.

This clonotype was detected ten times or more. The chain has TRBV20-1 and TRBJ2-1; TRBD2 matches at 7 bases. Germline lookup yields CDR1 DFQATT and CDR2 SNEGSKA (reference sequence). The CDR3 length is 16 residues. The V gene end was trimmed by 2 bases and the J gene end by 0 bases; junction bases not matched to a gene: 7. CDR3 sequence reads: CSARSGVGHSYNEQFF. The CDR3 DNA is TGCAGTGCTAGAAGCGGGGTGGGGCACTCCTACAATGAGCAGTTCTTC.

This clonotype was seen repeatedly, ten times or more. The rearrangement joins TRBV6-5 to TRBJ2-3; 15 bases fit TRBD2. This CDR3 comprises 16 residues. Germline-derived CDR1 and CDR2 are MNHEY and SVGAGI. With V trimmed by 3 bases and J by 5 bases, 3 bases remained unmatched. Here the CDR3 DNA reads TGTGCCAGCAGTTATAGGGGACTAGCGGGAGGAGATACGCAGTATTTT. Translated: CASSYRGLAGGDTQYF.

At least ten counts were recorded for this clonotype. This chain connects TRBV20-1 to TRBJ2-5, with 11 bases identical to TRBD1. Germline CDR1 reads DFQATT; CDR2 reads SNEGSKA (reference sequence). The J segment lost 5 bases and the V segment lost 3 bases, leaving 5 bases of the junction unmatched. The CDR3 extends over 14 amino acids. The CDR3 protein is CSARRTGGKETQYF. CDR3 nucleotides: TGCAGTGCTAGGAGGACAGGGGGCAAGGAGACCCAGTACTTC.

Ten or more counts support this clonotype. The chain uses TRBV4-2 and TRBJ2-7; the D gene is possibly TRBD2 (5 bases). The ends were cut back, 1 base at V and 3 bases at J, with 10 bases in the middle. The CDR3 has 14 amino acids. Germline-derived CDR1 and CDR2 are LGHNA and YNFKEQ. The DNA for the CDR3 is TGTGCCAGCAGCCAAGGTCGGGGAGACTACGAGCAGTACTTC. Translating it yields CASSQGRGDYEQYF.

The CDR3 DNA reads TGTGCCAGCAGCCTGTGGTCTAAATACGAGCAGTACTTC. It is translated as CASSLWSKYEQYF. The rearrangement uses TRBV5-6 and TRBJ2-7; D call uncertain. V lost 4 bases to trimming and J lost 4 bases, with 12 bases between them. CDR1 and CDR2 from the germline V gene are SGHDT and YYEEEE. CDR3 size: 13 residues.

This clonotype was detected many times. The V gene is TRBV29-1, the J gene TRBJ2-7; the D is unclear. CDR3 length: 13 residues. Trimming left V 4 bases short and J 0 bases short, with 10 bases between. Germline lookup yields CDR1 SQVTM and CDR2 ANQGSEA. The CDR3 spells CSVAEAVSYEQYF. Here the CDR3 DNA reads TGCAGCGTTGCCGAGGCAGTCTCCTACGAGCAGTACTTC.

This clonotype was seen more than once but under ten times. The chain uses TRBV5-1 and TRBJ2-1; 10 positions agree with TRBD1. CDR1 SGHRS and CDR2 YFSETQ come from the germline V gene. The J segment lost 8 bases and the V segment lost 0 bases, leaving 5 bases of the junction unmatched. The CDR3 is 15 residues long. The CDR3 nucleotides are TGCGCCAGCAGCTTGGTGGACAGGGGGACGCATGAGCAGTTCTTC. Residues: CASSLVDRGTHEQFF.

The sample holds many counts of this clonotype. CDR3 sequence: CASSFRATNGVLNEQFF. The CDR3 coding sequence is TGTGCCAGCAGTTTTAGGGCGACCAACGGGGTTTTAAATGAGCAGTTCTTC. The chain links TRBV27 to TRBJ2-1; D possibly corresponds to TRBD2 (5 bases). The ends were cut back, 3 bases at V and 7 bases at J, with 22 bases in the middle. The length of the CDR3 is 17 residues. Germline CDR1 reads MNHEY; CDR2 reads SMNVEV (reference sequence).

This clonotype was detected many times. This chain joins TRBV20-1 and TRBJ1-4; D call uncertain. This CDR3 is 13 amino acids long. Germline CDR1 reads DFQATT; CDR2 reads SNEGSKA (reference sequence). V dropped 5 bases and J dropped 4 bases, with 11 bases sitting between them. CDR3 sequence: CSARTGINEKLFF. The DNA for the CDR3 is TGCAGTGCTCGGACGGGGATTAATGAAAAACTGTTTTTT.

This clonotype was counted at least ten times. This chain links TRBV7-2 with TRBJ2-7; 11 bases align to TRBD2. V lost 5 bases, J lost 6 bases, and 6 bases stayed unmatched. The CDR3 is 14 amino acids. The germline V gene has CDR1 SGHTA and CDR2 FQGNSA. Written as DNA, the CDR3 is TGTGCCAGCAGCCTAGTTAGCGGGAGGGCCGAGCAGTACTTC. Its translation: CASSLVSGRAEQYF.